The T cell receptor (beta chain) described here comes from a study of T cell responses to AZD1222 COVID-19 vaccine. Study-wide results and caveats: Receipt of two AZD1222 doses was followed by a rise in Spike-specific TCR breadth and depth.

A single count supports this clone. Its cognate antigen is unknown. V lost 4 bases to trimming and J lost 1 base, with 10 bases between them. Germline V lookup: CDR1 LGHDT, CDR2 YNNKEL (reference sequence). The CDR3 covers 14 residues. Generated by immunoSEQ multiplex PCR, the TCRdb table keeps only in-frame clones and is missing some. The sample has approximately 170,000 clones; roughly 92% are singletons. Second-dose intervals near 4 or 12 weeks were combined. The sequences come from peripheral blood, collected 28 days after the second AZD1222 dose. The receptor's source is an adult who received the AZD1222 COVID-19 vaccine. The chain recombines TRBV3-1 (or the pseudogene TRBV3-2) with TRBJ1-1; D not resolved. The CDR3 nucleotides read TGTGCCAGCAGCCTGGCGAGGAGGAACACTGAAGCTTTCTTT. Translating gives CASSLARRNTEAFF.